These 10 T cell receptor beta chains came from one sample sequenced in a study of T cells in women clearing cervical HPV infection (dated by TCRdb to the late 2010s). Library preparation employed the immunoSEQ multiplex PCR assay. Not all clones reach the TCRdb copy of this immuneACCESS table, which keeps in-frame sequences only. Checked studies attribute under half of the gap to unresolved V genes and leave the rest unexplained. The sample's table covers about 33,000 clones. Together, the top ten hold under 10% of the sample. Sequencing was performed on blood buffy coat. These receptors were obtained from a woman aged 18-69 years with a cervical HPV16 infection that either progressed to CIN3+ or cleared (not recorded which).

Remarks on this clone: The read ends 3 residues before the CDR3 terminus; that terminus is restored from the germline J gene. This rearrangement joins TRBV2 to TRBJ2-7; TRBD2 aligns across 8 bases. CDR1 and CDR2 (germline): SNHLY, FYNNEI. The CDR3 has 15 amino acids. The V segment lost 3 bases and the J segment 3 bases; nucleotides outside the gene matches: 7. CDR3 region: CASSEVDGGVYEQYF. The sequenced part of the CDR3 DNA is TGTGCCAGCAGTGAGGTGGACGGGGGGGTCTACGAG.

The DNA read from the CDR3 is TGTGCCAGCAGTAGACAGCTTGGAAATTCACCC. Translation gives CASSRQLGNSP. The full CDR3 protein reads CASSRQLGNSPLHF. This chain joins TRBV2 and TRBJ1-6; TRBD1 might be the D (5 bases). The read ends 3 residues early relative to the CDR3; the germline J gene fills the gap. The germline V and J ends were trimmed by 5 bases and 7 bases, with 12 bases remaining between them. The CDR3 length is 14 residues. Germline-derived CDR1 and CDR2 are SNHLY and FYNNEI.

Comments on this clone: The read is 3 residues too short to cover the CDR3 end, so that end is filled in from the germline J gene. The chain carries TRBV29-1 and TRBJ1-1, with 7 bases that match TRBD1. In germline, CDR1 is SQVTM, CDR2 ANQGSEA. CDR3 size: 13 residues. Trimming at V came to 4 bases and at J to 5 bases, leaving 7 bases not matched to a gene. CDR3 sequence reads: CSVVAGGWTEAFF. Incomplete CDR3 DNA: TGCAGCGTTGTGGCAGGGGGGTGGACTGAA.

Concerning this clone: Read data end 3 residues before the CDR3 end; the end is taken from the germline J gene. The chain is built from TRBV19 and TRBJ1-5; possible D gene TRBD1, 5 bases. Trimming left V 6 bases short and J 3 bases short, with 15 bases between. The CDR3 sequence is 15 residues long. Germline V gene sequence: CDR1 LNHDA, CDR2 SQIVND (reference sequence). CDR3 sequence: CASRLYKGLNQPQHF. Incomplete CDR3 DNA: TGTGCCAGTAGACTTTATAAGGGGCTCAATCAGCCC.

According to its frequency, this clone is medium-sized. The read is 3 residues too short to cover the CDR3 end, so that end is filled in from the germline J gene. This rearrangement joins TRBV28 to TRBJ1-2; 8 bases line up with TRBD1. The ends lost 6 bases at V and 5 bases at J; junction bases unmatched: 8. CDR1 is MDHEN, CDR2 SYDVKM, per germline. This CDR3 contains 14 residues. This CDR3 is CASSPPRTGYGYTF. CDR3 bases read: TGTGCCAGCAGCCCCCCCCGGACAGGGTATGGC.

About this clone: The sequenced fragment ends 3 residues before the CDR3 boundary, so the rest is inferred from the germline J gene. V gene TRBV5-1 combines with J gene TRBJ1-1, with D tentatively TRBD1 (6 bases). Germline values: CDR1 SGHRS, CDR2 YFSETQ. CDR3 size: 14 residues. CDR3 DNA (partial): TGCGCCAGCAGCCCTTCAAACGGACAGAAAAAA. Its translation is CASSPSNGQKK. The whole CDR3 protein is CASSPSNGQKKAFF.

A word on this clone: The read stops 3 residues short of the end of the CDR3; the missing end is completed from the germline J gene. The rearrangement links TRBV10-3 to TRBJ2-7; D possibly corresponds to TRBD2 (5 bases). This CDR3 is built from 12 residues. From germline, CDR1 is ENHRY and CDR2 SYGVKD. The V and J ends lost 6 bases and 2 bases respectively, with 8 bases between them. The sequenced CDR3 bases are TGTGCCATCAGACCAGCGGCCTACGAG. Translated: CAIRPAAYE. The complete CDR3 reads CAIRPAAYEQYF.

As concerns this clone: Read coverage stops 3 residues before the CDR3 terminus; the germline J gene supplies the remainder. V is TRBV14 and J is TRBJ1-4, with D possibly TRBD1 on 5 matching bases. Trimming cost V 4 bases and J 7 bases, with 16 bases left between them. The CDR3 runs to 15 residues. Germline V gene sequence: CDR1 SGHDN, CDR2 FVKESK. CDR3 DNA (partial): TGTGCCAGCAGCCGACGGGGGGGGTCGGGTGAAAAA. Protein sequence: CASSRRGGSGEK. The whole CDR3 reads CASSRRGGSGEKLFF.

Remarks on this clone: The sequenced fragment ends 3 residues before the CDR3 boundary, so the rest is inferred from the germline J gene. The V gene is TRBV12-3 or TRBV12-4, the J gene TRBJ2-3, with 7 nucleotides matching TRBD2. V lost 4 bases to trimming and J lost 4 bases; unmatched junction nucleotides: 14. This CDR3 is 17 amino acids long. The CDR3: CASSSSLLAGDADTQYF. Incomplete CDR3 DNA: TGTGCCAGCAGTTCTAGCCTTTTGGCGGGGGACGCAGATACG.

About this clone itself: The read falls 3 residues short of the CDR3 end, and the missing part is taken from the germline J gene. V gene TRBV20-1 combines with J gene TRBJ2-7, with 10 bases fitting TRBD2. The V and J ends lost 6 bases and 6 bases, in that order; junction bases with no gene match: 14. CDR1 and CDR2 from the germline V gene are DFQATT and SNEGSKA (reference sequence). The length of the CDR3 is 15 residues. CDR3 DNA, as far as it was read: TGCAGTGCCCAACGTCAGCTAGCGGGAGAGGGCGAG. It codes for CSAQRQLAGEGE. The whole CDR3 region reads CSAQRQLAGEGEQYF.